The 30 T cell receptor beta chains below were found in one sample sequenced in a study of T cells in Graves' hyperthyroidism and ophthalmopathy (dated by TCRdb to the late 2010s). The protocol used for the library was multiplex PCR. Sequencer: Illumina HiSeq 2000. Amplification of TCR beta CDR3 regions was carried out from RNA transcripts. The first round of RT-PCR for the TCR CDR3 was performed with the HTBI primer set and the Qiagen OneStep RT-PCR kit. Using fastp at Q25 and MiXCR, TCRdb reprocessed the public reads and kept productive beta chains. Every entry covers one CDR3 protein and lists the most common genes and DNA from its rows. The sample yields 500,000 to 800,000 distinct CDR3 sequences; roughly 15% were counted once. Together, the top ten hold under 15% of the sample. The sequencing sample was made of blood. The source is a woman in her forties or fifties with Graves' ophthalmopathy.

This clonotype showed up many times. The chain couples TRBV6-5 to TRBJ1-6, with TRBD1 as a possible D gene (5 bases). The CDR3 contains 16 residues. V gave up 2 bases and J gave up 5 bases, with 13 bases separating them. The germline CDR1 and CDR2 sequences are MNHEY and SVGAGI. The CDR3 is CASSYHRDGNNSPLHF. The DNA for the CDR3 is TGTGCCAGCAGTTACCACCGGGACGGCAATAATTCACCCCTCCACTTT.

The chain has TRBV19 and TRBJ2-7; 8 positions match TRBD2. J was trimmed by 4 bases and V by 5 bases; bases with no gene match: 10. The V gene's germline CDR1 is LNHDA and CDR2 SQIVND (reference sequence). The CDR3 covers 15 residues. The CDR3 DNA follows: TGTGCCAGTAGTGATCCCCCAGCGGGGGAATACGAGCAGTACTTC. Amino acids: CASSDPPAGEYEQYF.

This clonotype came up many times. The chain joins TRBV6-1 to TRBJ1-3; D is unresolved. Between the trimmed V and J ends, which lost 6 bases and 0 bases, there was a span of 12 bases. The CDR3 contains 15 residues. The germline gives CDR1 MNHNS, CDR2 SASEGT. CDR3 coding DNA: TGTGCCAGCAGCTCGAGAAGTTCCTCTGGAAACACCATATATTTT. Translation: CASSSRSSSGNTIYF.

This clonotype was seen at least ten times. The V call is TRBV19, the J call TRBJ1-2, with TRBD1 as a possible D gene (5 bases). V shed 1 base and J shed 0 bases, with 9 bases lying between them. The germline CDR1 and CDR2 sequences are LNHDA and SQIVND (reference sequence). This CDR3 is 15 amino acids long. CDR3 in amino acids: CASSIGGTTNYGYTF. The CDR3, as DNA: TGTGCCAGTAGTATAGGGGGGACGACTAACTATGGCTACACCTTC.

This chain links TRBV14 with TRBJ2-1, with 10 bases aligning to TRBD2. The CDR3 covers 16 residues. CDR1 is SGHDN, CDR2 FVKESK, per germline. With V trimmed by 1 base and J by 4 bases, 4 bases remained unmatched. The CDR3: CASSQGLAGQYNEQFF. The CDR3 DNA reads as TGTGCCAGCAGCCAAGGACTAGCGGGTCAATACAATGAGCAGTTCTTC.

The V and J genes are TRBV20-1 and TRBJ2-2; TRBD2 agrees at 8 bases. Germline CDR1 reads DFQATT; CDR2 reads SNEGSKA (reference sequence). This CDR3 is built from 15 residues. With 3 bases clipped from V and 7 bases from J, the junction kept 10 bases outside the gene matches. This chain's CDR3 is CSASLLTSGVGELFF. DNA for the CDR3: TGCAGTGCTAGCCTGCTTACTAGCGGAGTCGGGGAGCTGTTTTTT.

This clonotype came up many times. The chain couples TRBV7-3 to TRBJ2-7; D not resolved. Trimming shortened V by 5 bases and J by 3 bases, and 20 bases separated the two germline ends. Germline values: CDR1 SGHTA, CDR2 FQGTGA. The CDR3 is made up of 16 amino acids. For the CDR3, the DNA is TGTGCCAGCAGCCTTGCCCCCACTGTAGGGAACTACGAGCAGTACTTC. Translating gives CASSLAPTVGNYEQYF.

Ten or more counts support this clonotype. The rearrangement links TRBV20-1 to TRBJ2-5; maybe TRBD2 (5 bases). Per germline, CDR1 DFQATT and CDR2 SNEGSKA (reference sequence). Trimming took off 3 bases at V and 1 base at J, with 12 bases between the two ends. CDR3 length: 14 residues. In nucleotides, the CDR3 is TGCAGTGCTAGGAGACTATTGTCCCAAGAGACCCAGTACTTC. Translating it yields CSARRLLSQETQYF.

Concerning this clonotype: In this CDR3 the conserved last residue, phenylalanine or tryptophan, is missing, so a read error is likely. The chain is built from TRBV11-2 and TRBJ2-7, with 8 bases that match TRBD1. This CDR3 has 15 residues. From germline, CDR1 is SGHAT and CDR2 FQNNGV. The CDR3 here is CASSQPPRGLYEQYL. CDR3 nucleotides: TGCGCCAGCAGCCAGCCGCCCAGGGGGCTCTACGAGCAGTACCTC.

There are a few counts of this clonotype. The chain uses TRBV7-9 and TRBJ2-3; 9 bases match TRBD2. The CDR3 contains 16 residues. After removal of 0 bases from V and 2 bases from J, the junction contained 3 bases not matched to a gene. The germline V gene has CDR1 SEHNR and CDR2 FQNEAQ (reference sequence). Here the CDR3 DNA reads TGTGCCAGCAGCTTAGCGGCGGGAGGGCCCACAGATACGCAGTATTTT. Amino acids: CASSLAAGGPTDTQYF.

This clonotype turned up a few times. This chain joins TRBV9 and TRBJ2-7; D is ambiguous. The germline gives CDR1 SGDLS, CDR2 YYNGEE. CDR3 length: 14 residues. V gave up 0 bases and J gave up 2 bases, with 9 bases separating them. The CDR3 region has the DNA TGTGCCAGCAGCGTAGATGCCGTCCCCTACGAGCAGTACTTC. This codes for CASSVDAVPYEQYF. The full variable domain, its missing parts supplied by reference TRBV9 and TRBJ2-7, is DSGVTQTPKHLITATGQRVTLRCSPRSGDLSVYWYQQSLDQGLQFLIQYYNGEERAKGNILERFSAQQFPDLHSELNLSSLELGDSALYFCASSVDAVPYEQYFGPGTRLTVT.

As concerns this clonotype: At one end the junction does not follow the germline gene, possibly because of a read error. CDR3 amino acids: CAGSLRSGNEKLFF. DNA for the CDR3: TGTGCCGGCAGCCTCCGATCCGGGAATGAAAAACTGTTTTTT. The gene calls are TRBV3-1 and TRBJ1-4; D unclear. This CDR3 contains 14 residues. CDR1 and CDR2 from the germline V gene are LGHDT and YNNKEL (reference sequence). Supplemented by reference TRBV3-1 and TRBJ1-4, the full variable domain reads DTAVSQTPKYLVTQMGNDKSIKCEQNLGHDTMYWYKQDSKKFLKIMFSYNNKELIINETVPNRFSPKSPDKAHLNLHINSLELGDSAVYFCAGSLRSGNEKLFFGSGTQLSVL.

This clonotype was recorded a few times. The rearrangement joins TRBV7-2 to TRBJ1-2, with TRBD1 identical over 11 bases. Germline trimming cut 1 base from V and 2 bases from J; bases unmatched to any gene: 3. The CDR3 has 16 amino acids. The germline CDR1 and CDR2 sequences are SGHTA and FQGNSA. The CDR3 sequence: CASSLERTGGNYGYTF. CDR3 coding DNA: TGTGCCAGCAGCTTAGAAAGGACAGGGGGCAACTATGGCTACACCTTC.

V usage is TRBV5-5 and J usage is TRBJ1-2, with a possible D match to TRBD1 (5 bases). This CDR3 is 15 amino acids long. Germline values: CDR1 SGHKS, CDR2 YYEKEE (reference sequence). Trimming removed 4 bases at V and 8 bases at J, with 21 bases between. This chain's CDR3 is CASSTDSTLLSGYTF. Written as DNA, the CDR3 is TGTGCCAGCAGCACCGACAGTACCTTGCTTTCCGGCTACACCTTC.

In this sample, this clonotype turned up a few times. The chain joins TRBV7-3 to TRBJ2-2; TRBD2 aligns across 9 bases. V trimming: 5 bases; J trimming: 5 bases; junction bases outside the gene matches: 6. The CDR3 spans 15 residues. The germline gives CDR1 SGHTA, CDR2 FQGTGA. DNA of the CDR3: TGTGCCAGCAGCACCCTAGCGGGAACGACCGGGGAGCTGTTTTTT. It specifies CASSTLAGTTGELFF.

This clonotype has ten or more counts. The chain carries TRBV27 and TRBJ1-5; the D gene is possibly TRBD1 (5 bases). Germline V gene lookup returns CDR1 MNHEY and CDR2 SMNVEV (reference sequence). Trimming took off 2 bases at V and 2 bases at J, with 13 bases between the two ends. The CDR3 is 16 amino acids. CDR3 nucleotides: TGTGCCAGCAGTTTAGGGGGGGGGGTAGGCAATCAGCCCCAGCATTTT. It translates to CASSLGGGVGNQPQHF.

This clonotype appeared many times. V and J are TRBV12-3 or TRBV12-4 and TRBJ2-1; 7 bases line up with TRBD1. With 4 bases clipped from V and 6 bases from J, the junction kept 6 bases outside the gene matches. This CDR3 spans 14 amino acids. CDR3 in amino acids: CASSSDRLGNEQFF. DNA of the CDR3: TGTGCCAGCAGTTCGGACAGGTTGGGCAATGAGCAGTTCTTC.

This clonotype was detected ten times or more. CDR3 coding DNA: TGTGCCAGCAGCTATCCTACCTACTACGAGCAGTACTTC. Amino acids: CASSYPTYYEQYF. The chain links TRBV5-6 to TRBJ2-7; D call uncertain. The germline V gene has CDR1 SGHDT and CDR2 YYEEEE. Trimming cost V 3 bases and J 3 bases, with 10 bases left between them. This CDR3 is built from 13 residues.

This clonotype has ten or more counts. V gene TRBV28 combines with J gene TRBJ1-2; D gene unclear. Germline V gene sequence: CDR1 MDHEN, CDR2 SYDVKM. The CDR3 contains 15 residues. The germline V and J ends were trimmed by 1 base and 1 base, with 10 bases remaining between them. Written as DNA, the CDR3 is TGTGCCAGCAGTTTATCAGGAAATCTTAACTATGGCTACACCTTC. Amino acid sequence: CASSLSGNLNYGYTF.

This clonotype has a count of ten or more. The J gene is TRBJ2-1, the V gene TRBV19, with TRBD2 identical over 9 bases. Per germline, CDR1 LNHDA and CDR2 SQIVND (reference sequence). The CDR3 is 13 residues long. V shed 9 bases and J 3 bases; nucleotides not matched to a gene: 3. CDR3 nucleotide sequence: TGTGCCAGCGGGACTAGCATCTACAATGAGCAGTTCTTC. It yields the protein CASGTSIYNEQFF.

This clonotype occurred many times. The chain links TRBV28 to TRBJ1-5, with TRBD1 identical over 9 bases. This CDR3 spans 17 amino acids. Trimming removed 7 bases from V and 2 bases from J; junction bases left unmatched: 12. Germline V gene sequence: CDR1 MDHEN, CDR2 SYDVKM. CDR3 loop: CASIFRWGQGGNQPQHF. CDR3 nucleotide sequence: TGTGCCAGCATCTTCCGGTGGGGACAGGGAGGCAATCAGCCCCAGCATTTT.

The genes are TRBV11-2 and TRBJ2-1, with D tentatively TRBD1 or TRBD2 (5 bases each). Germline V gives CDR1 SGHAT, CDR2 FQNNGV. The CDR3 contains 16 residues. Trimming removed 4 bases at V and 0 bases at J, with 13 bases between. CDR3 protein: CASSSRDGGSYNEQFF. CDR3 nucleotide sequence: TGTGCCAGCAGCTCACGGGACGGAGGCTCCTACAATGAGCAGTTCTTC.

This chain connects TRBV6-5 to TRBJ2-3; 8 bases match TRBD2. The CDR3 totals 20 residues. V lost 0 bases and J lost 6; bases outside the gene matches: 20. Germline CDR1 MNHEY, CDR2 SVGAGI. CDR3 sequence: CASSYSIGRAGEGLADTQYF. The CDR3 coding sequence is TGTGCCAGCAGTTACTCGATTGGTAGAGCGGGAGAGGGCCTAGCGGATACGCAGTATTTT.

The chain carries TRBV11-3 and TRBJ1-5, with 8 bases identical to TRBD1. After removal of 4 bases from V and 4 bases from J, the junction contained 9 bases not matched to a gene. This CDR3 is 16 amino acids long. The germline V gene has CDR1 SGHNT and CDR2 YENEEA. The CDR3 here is CASSSDQGARNQPQHF. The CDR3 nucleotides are TGTGCCAGCAGCTCCGATCAGGGGGCGCGAAATCAGCCCCAGCATTTT.

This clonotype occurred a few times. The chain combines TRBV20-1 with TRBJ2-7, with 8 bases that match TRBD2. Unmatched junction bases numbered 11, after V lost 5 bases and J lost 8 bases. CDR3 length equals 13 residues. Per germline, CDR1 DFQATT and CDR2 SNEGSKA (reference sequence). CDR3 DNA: TGCAGTGCTGCAAGCGGGAGTCGGAGAAAGCAGTACTTC. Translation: CSAASGSRRKQYF.

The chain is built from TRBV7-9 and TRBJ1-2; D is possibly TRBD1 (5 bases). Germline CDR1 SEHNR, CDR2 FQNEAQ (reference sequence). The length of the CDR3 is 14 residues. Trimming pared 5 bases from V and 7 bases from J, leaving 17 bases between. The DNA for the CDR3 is TGTGCCAGCAGCGTTAGCGGGACGTTTGGTGGCTACACCTTC. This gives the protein CASSVSGTFGGYTF.

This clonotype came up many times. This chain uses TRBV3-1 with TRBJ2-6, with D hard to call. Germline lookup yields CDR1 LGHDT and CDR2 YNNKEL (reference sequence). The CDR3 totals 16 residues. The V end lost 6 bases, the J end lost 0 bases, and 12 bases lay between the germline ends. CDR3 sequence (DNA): TGTGCCAGCAGAGACCATGGGGTCTCTGGGGCCAACGTCCTGACTTTC. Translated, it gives CASRDHGVSGANVLTF. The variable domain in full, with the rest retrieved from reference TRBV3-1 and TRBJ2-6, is DTAVSQTPKYLVTQMGNDKSIKCEQNLGHDTMYWYKQDSKKFLKIMFSYNNKELIINETVPNRFSPKSPDKAHLNLHINSLELGDSAVYFCASRDHGVSGANVLTFGAGSRLTVL.

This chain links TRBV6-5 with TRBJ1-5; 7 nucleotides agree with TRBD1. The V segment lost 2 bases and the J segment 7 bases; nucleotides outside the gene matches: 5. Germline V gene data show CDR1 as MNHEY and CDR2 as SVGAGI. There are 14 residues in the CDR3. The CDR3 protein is CASSYGSGGQPQHF. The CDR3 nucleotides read TGTGCCAGCAGTTACGGGTCAGGGGGGCAGCCCCAGCATTTT.

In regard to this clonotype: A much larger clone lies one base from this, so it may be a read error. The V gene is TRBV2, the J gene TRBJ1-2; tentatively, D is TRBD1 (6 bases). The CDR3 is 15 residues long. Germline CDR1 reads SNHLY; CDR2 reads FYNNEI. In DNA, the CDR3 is TGTGCCGGCAGCCGGGACCTCGGGACACTCTATGGCTACACCTTC. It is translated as CAGSRDLGTLYGYTF.

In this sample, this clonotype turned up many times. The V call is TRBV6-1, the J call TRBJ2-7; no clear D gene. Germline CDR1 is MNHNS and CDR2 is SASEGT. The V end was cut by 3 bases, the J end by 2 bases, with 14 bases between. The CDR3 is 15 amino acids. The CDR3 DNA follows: TGTGCCAGCAGTGAGGGAATGCCAACTACCTACGAGCAGTACTTC. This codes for CASSEGMPTTYEQYF.